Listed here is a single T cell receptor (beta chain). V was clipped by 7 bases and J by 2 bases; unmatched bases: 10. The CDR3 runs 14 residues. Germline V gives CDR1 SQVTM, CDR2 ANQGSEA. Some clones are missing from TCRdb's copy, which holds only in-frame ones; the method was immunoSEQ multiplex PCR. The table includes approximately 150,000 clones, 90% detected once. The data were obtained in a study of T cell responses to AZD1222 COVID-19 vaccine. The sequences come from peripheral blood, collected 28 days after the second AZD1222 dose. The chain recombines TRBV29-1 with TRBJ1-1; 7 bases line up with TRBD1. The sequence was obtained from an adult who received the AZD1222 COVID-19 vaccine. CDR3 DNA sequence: TGCAGCGGCGCCAGGGGGTCAACAAACACTGAAGCTTTCTTT. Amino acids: CSGARGSTNTEAFF.